Each of the 10 T cell receptor beta chains below was sequenced from the same sample in a study of identical twins. From the 5' RACE reads, TCRdb called clonotypes with MiXCR, one entry per CDR3 protein. The sample includes 1.5 million or so distinct CDR3 sequences, under 35% of them seen just once. The sample was cord blood. The source of these receptors is a newborn girl in good health.

The V and J genes are TRBV7-9 and TRBJ2-2; no clear D. Between the trimmed V and J ends, which lost 0 bases and 6 bases, there was a span of 8 bases. Germline CDR1 SEHNR, CDR2 FQNEAQ (reference sequence). The CDR3 runs 14 residues. CDR3 amino acids: CASSLANRAGELFF. CDR3 in DNA: TGTGCCAGCAGCTTAGCTAACCGGGCCGGGGAGCTGTTTTTT.

As regards this clonotype: A much more abundant neighbour one base away suggests this may be a read error. V and J are TRBV29-1 and TRBJ2-1; the match to TRBD2 covers 7 bases. Looked up from germline, CDR1 is SQVTM and CDR2 is ANQGSEA. The CDR3 has 12 residues. The CDR3 spells CSSGRSYNEQFF. As DNA, the CDR3 is TGCAGTAGCGGGCGCTCCTACAATGAGCAGTTCTTC.

V is TRBV28 and J is TRBJ2-5; 10 bases are a match to TRBD2. V lost 2 bases, J lost 2 bases, and 5 bases stayed unmatched. Germline CDR1 MDHEN, CDR2 SYDVKM. CDR3 length equals 16 residues. CDR3 DNA: TGTGCCAGCAGTTTAATAGTAGCGGGAGGACAAGAGACCCAGTACTTC. Translated, it gives CASSLIVAGGQETQYF.

The chain combines TRBV12-3 or TRBV12-4 with TRBJ1-1; 7 positions match TRBD1. The CDR3 sequence is 14 residues long. The V and J ends lost 2 bases and 5 bases, in that order; junction bases with no gene match: 5. The CDR3 region has the DNA TGTGCCAGCAGTTTAAGGGGGCAGAAAACTGAAGCTTTCTTT. Protein sequence: CASSLRGQKTEAFF.

This chain uses TRBV18 with TRBJ1-5; 7 positions match TRBD1. Germline V gene data show CDR1 as KGHSH and CDR2 as LQKENI. The V segment lost 0 bases and the J segment 2 bases; nucleotides outside the gene matches: 13. The CDR3 has 19 residues. The CDR3 region has the DNA TGTGCCAGCTCACCACCCTTCTTGCGTGGCACAGGGGGCAATCAGCCCCAGCATTTT. This translates into CASSPPFLRGTGGNQPQHF.

This rearrangement joins TRBV14 to TRBJ2-1, with D unresolved. Trimming took off 0 bases at V and 9 bases at J, with 6 bases between the two ends. The length of the CDR3 is 12 residues. In germline, CDR1 is SGHDN, CDR2 FVKESK. The CDR3 sequence is CASSQDYTEQFF. The DNA for the CDR3 is TGTGCCAGCAGCCAAGATTATACTGAGCAGTTCTTC.

This clonotype was counted between two and nine times. This chain joins TRBV28 and TRBJ2-1; TRBD2 matches at 7 bases. The ends lost 7 bases at V and 2 bases at J; junction bases unmatched: 17. The CDR3 has 18 amino acids. Germline-derived CDR1 and CDR2 are MDHEN and SYDVKM. The CDR3 sequence: CASTLTARGNRPYNEQFF. Written as DNA, the CDR3 is TGTGCCAGCACCTTGACGGCGCGGGGGAATCGGCCCTACAATGAGCAGTTCTTC.

J is TRBJ2-5 and V is TRBV4-1; weak D call: TRBD2 (6 bases). Trimming took 1 base from V and 11 from J, leaving 17 bases between them. The length of the CDR3 is 14 residues. The V gene's germline CDR1 is MGHRA and CDR2 YSYEKL. The CDR3 nucleotides read TGCGCCAGCAGCCAAGCCCGGGACTTACGGGAGCAGTACTTC. It codes for CASSQARDLREQYF.

At least ten counts were recorded for this clonotype. This chain connects TRBV11-2 to TRBJ2-1; 7 bases agree with TRBD1. The CDR3 runs to 15 residues. Germline V lookup: CDR1 SGHAT, CDR2 FQNNGV. The ends lost 7 bases at V and 5 bases at J; junction bases unmatched: 11. Written as DNA, the CDR3 is TGTGCCAGCACCAGGGCAACAGGGGCCCACAATGAGCAGTTCTTC. Translation gives CASTRATGAHNEQFF.

Regarding this clonotype: The junction departs from germline at one end; a sequencing error may be responsible. This CDR3 reads CASRQARTGENTEAFF. DNA of the CDR3: TGTGCCAGCAGACAAGCCAGAACAGGGGAGAACACTGAAGCTTTCTTT. The genes are TRBV4-2 and TRBJ1-1; 7 bases map to TRBD1. Germline V gene lookup returns CDR1 LGHNA and CDR2 YNFKEQ. The CDR3 spans 16 residues.